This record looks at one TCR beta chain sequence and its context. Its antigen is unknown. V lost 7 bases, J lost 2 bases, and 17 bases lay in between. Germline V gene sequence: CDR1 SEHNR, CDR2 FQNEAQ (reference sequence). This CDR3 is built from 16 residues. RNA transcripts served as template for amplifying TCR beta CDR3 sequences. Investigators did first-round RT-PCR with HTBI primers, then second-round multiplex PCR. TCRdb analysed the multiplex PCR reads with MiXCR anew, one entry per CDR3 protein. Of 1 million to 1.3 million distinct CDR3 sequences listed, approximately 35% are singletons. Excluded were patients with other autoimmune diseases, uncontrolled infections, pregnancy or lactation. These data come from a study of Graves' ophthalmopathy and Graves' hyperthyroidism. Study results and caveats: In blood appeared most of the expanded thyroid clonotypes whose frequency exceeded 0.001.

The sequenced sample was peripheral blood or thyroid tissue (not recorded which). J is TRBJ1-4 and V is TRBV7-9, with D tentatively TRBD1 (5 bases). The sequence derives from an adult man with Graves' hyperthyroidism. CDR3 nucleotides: TGTGCCAGCACCCAAGAGCGGTCAGGGACTAATGAAAAACTGTTTTTT. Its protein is CASTQERSGTNEKLFF.